A selection of T cell receptor beta chains follows, all from one sample in a study of PD-1 blockade in classical Hodgkin lymphoma. Profiling relied on immunoSEQ multiplex PCR, and the TCRdb table lists in-frame clones only, not all of them. This table has about 13,000 clones, over 75% appearing once. The material sequenced was peripheral blood mononuclear cells (PBMCs), taken at baseline. Source of these receptors: a human donor with classical Hodgkin lymphoma. Each CDR3 is given with its conserved first and last residue. A D gene is named only where the DNA matches it firmly. Expanded clones get a size class; other rows say once, few or many, or leave the size out.

D gene	clone size	V gene	J gene	CDR3 DNA	CDR3 protein
.	.	TRBV29-1	TRBJ1-2	TGCAGCGTTGAAGATCAGGGCAGGGCTTGGGGCTACACCTTC	CSVEDQGRAWGYTF
.	.	TRBV4-3	TRBJ2-5	TGCGCCAGCAGCCAAGGGCTATTCTTGAGGACCCAGTACTTC	CASSQGLFLRTQYF
.	.	TRBV6-6	TRBJ1-2	TGTGCCAGCAGTTACGGGGGGATCTATGGCTACACCTTC	CASSYGGIYGYTF
TRBD1	.	TRBV7-8	TRBJ1-1	TGTGCCAGCAGCTTAGACCGCCTGGGACAGGGGGACACTGAAGCTTTCTTT	CASSLDRLGQGDTEAFF
.	.	TRBV5-5	TRBJ2-7	TGTGCCAGCAAGGACGGTGACTCCTACGAGCAGTACTTC	CASKDGDSYEQYF
TRBD1	.	TRBV19	TRBJ1-6	TGTGCCACCCGGGACAGGTCCAATTATAATTCACCCCTCCACTTT	CATRDRSNYNSPLHF
.	.	TRBV10-3	TRBJ2-6	TGTGCCATCAGTGACTTGGGGCGTGGGGCCAACGTCCTGACTTTC	CAISDLGRGANVLTF
.	.	TRBV7-2	TRBJ1-5	TGTGCCAGCAGCTTGTGGGGTCAGCCCCAGCATTTT	CASSLWGQPQHF
.	.	TRBV7-8	TRBJ1-5	TGTGCCAGCAGCGCACATGAAAGTCGGAGCAATCAGCCCCAGCATTTT	CASSAHESRSNQPQHF
.	.	TRBV6-8	TRBJ2-7	TGTGCCAGCAGTGAGTTTGGACAGCCCTACGAGCAGTACTTC	CASSEFGQPYEQYF
TRBD1	once	TRBV5-1	TRBJ1-4	TGCGCCAGCAGCCGACAGGGGGCCCGGGAAAAACTGTTTTTT	CASSRQGAREKLFF
.	.	TRBV28	TRBJ1-6	TGTGCCAGCAGGGACGACGGACAGTATAGCTCCTATAATTCACCCCTCCACTTT	CASRDDGQYSSYNSPLHF
.	.	TRBV5-1	TRBJ1-1	TGCGCCAGCAGCGTGATCAGTGCGCTGAACACTGAAGCTTTCTTT	CASSVISALNTEAFF
TRBD1	.	TRBV5-6	TRBJ2-5	TGTGCCAGCAGCTTACCGGGACAGGGAGGTCGGGAGACCCAGTACTTC	CASSLPGQGGRETQYF